The 18 T cell receptor beta chains reported below all come from one sample, sequenced in a study of T cell changes during pregnancy in multiple sclerosis. Clones were sequenced by immunoSEQ multiplex PCR, and TCRdb holds only the in-frame ones, with some missing. This table holds roughly 40,000 clones, roughly 93% found once. The sample in question was CD4+ T cells from peripheral blood mononuclear cells, obtained before pregnancy. These receptors originate from a female donor with multiple sclerosis, enrolled in a pregnancy study.

The V call is TRBV15, the J call TRBJ2-2, with 14 bases that match TRBD2. CDR1 is LNHNV and CDR2 is YYDKDF in the germline V gene (reference sequence). V lost 0 bases and J lost 3; bases outside the gene matches: 15. This CDR3 region has 22 residues. The CDR3 loop is CATSREIGTSGRGARDTGELFF. In DNA form, the CDR3 reads TGTGCCACCAGCAGAGAAATAGGGACTAGCGGGAGAGGTGCTAGGGACACCGGGGAGCTGTTTTTT. The variable domain in full, with the rest retrieved from reference TRBV15 and TRBJ2-2, is DAMVIQNPRYQVTQFGKPVTLSCSQTLNHNVMYWYQQKSSQAPKLLFHYYDKDFNNEADTPDNFQSRRPNTSFCFLDIRSPGLGDTAMYLCATSREIGTSGRGARDTGELFFGEGSRLTVL.

Turning to this clone: The same CDR3 is also encoded by other DNA sequences in this sample. The rearrangement joins TRBV6-5 to TRBJ1-5; the D gene is possibly TRBD1 (6 bases). The V and J ends lost 7 bases and 7 bases respectively, with 14 bases between them. This CDR3 is built from 13 residues. CDR1 is MNHEY, CDR2 SVGAGI, per germline. As DNA, the CDR3 is TGTGCCAGCACCCCAGGGGTTGGACAGCCCCAGCATTTT. Residues: CASTPGVGQPQHF.

This sequence joins TRBV2 and TRBJ2-2, with D possibly TRBD1 on 6 matching bases. Germline CDR1 is SNHLY and CDR2 is FYNNEI. The CDR3 length is 14 residues. The V end was cut by 5 bases, the J end by 5 bases, with 12 bases between. CDR3 protein: CASSRTVLTGELFF. The CDR3 region has the DNA TGTGCCAGCAGTAGGACAGTATTAACCGGGGAGCTGTTTTTT.

The chain recombines TRBV7-8 with TRBJ2-7, with a tentative D call TRBD1 (6 bases). Germline V gives CDR1 SGHVS, CDR2 FQNEAQ. V shed 1 base and J shed 3 bases, with 7 bases lying between them. CDR3 size: 13 residues. The CDR3 DNA follows: TGTGCCAGCAGCTTAGGACAGGACTACGAGCAGTACTTC. Translated: CASSLGQDYEQYF.

The rearrangement uses TRBV28 and TRBJ2-5, with D possibly TRBD2 on 5 matching bases. The CDR3 is 17 amino acids. Germline V gene sequence: CDR1 MDHEN, CDR2 SYDVKM. V gave up 2 bases and J gave up 1 base, with 17 bases separating them. The CDR3 region is CASSLGLVEGSQETQYF. The CDR3 DNA reads TGTGCCAGCAGTTTAGGGCTAGTTGAAGGGAGCCAAGAGACCCAGTACTTC.

The rearrangement uses TRBV27 and TRBJ2-7; D is ambiguous. Germline V gene data show CDR1 as MNHEY and CDR2 as SMNVEV (reference sequence). CDR3 length: 15 residues. Trimming shortened V by 2 bases and J by 2 bases, and 13 bases separated the two germline ends. CDR3 residues: CASSLGGLDPYEQYF. The DNA for the CDR3 is TGTGCCAGCAGTTTAGGTGGTCTAGACCCCTACGAGCAGTACTTC.

The gene calls are TRBV19 and TRBJ1-5; D call uncertain. Germline V gene data show CDR1 as LNHDA and CDR2 as SQIVND (reference sequence). There are 15 residues in the CDR3. The V gene lost 1 base and the J gene lost 3 bases, with 10 bases spanning the gap. The CDR3 loop is CASSIAAGNNQPQHF. In nucleotides, the CDR3 is TGTGCCAGTAGTATAGCCGCGGGGAACAATCAGCCCCAGCATTTT. Full variable domain (remainder filled in from reference TRBV19 and TRBJ1-5): DGGITQSPKYLFRKEGQNVTLSCEQNLNHDAMYWYRQDPGQGLRLIYYSQIVNDFQKGDIAEGYSVSREKKESFPLTVTSAQKNPTAFYLCASSIAAGNNQPQHFGDGTRLSIL.

The chain is built from TRBV15 and TRBJ2-3, with D possibly TRBD1 on 6 matching bases. V gave up 4 bases and J gave up 2 bases, with 13 bases separating them. Germline V lookup: CDR1 LNHNV, CDR2 YYDKDF (reference sequence). CDR3 length: 15 residues. The CDR3 DNA follows: TGTGCCACCAGCACCAGACAGGCTCCCACAGATACGCAGTATTTT. Protein: CATSTRQAPTDTQYF.

J is TRBJ2-7 and V is TRBV7-9; TRBD1 might be the D (5 bases). V lost 1 base and J lost 7, with 8 bases in between. CDR1 is SEHNR and CDR2 is FQNEAQ in the germline V gene (reference sequence). The CDR3 is 12 residues long. The CDR3 loop reads CASSLVGDEQYF. CDR3 DNA: TGTGCCAGCAGCTTAGTAGGGGATGAGCAGTACTTC.

The chain has TRBV5-8 and TRBJ2-7; possible D gene TRBD1, 6 bases. The CDR3 sequence is 16 residues long. Trimming stripped 4 bases from V and 6 bases from J, with 23 bases between. Germline V gives CDR1 SGHTS, CDR2 YDEGEE. CDR3 region: CASSVGPGHQVSEQYF. The CDR3 nucleotides are TGTGCCAGCAGCGTTGGCCCGGGACACCAGGTATCCGAGCAGTACTTC.

CDR3 bases: TGTGCCGCCGTCCTCCGGGTCCAAGGTCCGGTGAGGAATGAGCAGTTCTTC. Amino acid sequence: CAAVLRVQGPVRNEQFF. The genes are TRBV27 and TRBJ2-1; D is undetermined. CDR1 MNHEY and CDR2 SMNVEV come from the germline V gene (reference sequence). The CDR3 totals 17 residues. V lost 11 bases, J lost 7 bases, and 30 bases lay in between.

The chain has TRBV7-9 and TRBJ1-2; 8 nucleotides agree with TRBD1. The V gene's germline CDR1 is SEHNR and CDR2 FQNEAQ (reference sequence). The CDR3 is 12 amino acids. The trim removed 3 bases at V and 8 bases at J, leaving 2 bases unmatched. The CDR3 DNA follows: TGTGCCAGCAGCTTTAACAGGGGGGGCTACACCTTC. It encodes CASSFNRGGYTF. The whole variable domain, remainder taken from reference TRBV7-9 and TRBJ1-2, is DTGVSQNPRHKITKRGQNVTFRCDPISEHNRLYWYRQTLGQGPEFLTYFQNEAQLEKSRLLSDRFSAERPKGSFSTLEIQRTEQGDSAMYLCASSFNRGGYTFGSGTRLTVV.

By proportion, this clone is medium-sized. V gene TRBV25-1 combines with J gene TRBJ1-1; no reliable D call. The length of the CDR3 is 13 residues. The germline V and J ends were trimmed by 4 bases and 4 bases, with 10 bases remaining between them. Germline CDR1 is MGHDK and CDR2 is SYGVNS. The CDR3 DNA follows: TGTGCCAGCAGTGCCGGGGTGGTCACTGAAGCTTTCTTT. This translates into CASSAGVVTEAFF.

This sequence joins TRBV10-3 and TRBJ2-2, with TRBD1 as a possible D gene (5 bases). The CDR3 is made up of 16 amino acids. The V end lost 0 bases, the J end lost 5 bases, and 13 bases lay between the germline ends. Germline V gene data show CDR1 as ENHRY and CDR2 as SYGVKD. CDR3 protein: CAISESLRVGTGELFF. In DNA form, the CDR3 reads TGTGCCATCAGTGAGTCGCTCAGGGTGGGAACCGGGGAGCTGTTTTTT.

This clone was counted a single time. The chain employs TRBV7-9 and TRBJ2-1; 9 nucleotides agree with TRBD1. Germline CDR1 reads SEHNR; CDR2 reads FQNEAQ (reference sequence). The CDR3 is made up of 14 amino acids. V was clipped by 1 base and J by 8 bases; unmatched bases: 3. The CDR3 is CASSLGTGDDEQFF. The CDR3 DNA reads as TGTGCCAGCAGCTTAGGGACAGGGGATGATGAGCAGTTCTTC.

V and J are TRBV6-5 and TRBJ2-3; TRBD2 matches 9 bases. This CDR3 has 16 amino acids. Per germline, CDR1 MNHEY and CDR2 SVGAGI. The junction had 8 bases not matched to a gene; V was cut back by 3 bases and J by 4 bases. The CDR3 sequence: CASSYWGGRGADTQYF. The CDR3 DNA sequence: TGTGCCAGCAGTTATTGGGGCGGGAGGGGTGCAGATACGCAGTATTTT.

The rearrangement links TRBV4-2 to TRBJ2-7; TRBD1 might be the D (5 bases). Germline lookup yields CDR1 LGHNA and CDR2 YNFKEQ. With 3 bases removed from V and 6 bases from J, the gap between germline ends came to 12 bases. This CDR3 has 13 residues. The CDR3 sequence is CASSQGLQGEQYF. CDR3 sequence (DNA): TGTGCCAGCAGCCAGGGTCTCCAGGGCGAGCAGTACTTC.

The V and J genes are TRBV9 and TRBJ2-7, with 7 bases matching TRBD1. Germline assignment: CDR1 SGDLS and CDR2 YYNGEE. The trim removed 0 bases at V and 2 bases at J, leaving 5 bases unmatched. This CDR3 has 15 amino acids. The CDR3 DNA sequence: TGTGCCAGCAGCGTAGCCTCGGGACAGACCTACGAGCAGTACTTC. Translation: CASSVASGQTYEQYF.